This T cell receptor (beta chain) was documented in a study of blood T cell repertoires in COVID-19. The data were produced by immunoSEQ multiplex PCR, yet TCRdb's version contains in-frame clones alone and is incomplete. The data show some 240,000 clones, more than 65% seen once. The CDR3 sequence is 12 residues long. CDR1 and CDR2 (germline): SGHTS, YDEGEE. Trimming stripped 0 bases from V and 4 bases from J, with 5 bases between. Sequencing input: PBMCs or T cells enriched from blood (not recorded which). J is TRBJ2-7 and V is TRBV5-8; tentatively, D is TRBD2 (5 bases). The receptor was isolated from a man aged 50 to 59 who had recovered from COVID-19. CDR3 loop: CASSLGGYEQYF. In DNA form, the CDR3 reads TGTGCCAGCAGCTTGGGAGGGTACGAGCAGTACTTC.